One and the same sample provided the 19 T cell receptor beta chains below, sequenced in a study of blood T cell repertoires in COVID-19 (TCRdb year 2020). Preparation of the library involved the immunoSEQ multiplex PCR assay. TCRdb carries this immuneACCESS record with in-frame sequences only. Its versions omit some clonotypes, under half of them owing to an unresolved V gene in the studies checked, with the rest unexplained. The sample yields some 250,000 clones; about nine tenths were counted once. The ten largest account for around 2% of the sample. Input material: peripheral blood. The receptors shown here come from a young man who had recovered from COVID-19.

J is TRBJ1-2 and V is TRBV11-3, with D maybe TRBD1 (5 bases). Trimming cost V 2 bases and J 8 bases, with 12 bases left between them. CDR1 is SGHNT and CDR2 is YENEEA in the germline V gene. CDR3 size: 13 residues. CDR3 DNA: TGTGCCAGCAGCTTACGTGGGGCAGACGGCTACACCTTC. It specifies CASSLRGADGYTF.

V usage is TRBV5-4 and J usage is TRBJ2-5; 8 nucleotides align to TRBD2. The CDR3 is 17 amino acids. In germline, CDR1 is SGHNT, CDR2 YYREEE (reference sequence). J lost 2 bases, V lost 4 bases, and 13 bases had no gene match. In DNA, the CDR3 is TGTGCCAGCAGCCCGGGGGGGAGGGGCAAAGGGCAAGAGACCCAGTACTTC. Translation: CASSPGGRGKGQETQYF.

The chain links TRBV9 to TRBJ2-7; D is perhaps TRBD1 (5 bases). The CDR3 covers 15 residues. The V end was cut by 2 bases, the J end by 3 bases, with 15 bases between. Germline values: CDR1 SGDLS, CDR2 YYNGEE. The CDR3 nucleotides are TGTGCCAGCAGCGTGGGGCCCGCTGAGCTCTACGAGCAGTACTTC. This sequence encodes CASSVGPAELYEQYF.

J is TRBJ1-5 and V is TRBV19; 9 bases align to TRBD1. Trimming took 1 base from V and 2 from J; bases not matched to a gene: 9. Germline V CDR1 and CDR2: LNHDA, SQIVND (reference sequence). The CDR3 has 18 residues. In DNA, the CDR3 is TGTGCCAGTAGTATAGGTGCAACAGGGGGCTTGGGCAATCAGCCCCAGCATTTT. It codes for CASSIGATGGLGNQPQHF.

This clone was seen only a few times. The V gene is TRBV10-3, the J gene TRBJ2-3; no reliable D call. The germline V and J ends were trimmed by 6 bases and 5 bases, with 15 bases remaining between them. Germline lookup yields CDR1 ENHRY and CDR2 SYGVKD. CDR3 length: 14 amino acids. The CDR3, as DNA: TGTGCCATCAGCCCTAGGTTAGAAAGAGATACGCAGTATTTT. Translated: CAISPRLERDTQYF.

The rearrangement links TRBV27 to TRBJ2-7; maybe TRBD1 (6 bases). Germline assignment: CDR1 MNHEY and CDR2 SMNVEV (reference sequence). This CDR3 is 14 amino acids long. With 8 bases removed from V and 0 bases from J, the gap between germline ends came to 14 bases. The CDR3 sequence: CASAPRDISYEQYF. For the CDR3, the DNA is TGTGCCAGCGCTCCCAGGGACATCTCCTACGAGCAGTACTTC.

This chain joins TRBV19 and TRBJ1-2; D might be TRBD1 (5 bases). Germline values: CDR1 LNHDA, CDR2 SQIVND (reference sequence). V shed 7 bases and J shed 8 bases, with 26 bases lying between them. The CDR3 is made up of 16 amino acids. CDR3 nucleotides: TGTGCCAGTACCCCGGTGGCAGGGATCTATGCGAGCGGCTACACCTTC. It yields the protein CASTPVAGIYASGYTF.

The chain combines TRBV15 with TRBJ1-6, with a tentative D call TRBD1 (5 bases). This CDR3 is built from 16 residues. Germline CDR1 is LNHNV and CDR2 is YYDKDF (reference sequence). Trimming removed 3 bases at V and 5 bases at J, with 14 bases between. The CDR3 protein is CATSRPSGGNNSPLHF. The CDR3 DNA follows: TGTGCCACCAGCAGGCCGTCGGGGGGAAATAATTCACCCCTCCACTTT.

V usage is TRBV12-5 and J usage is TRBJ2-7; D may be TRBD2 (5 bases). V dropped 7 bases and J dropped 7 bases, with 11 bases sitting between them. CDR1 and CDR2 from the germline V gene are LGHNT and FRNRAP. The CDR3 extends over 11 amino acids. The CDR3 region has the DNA TGTGCTAGTGCTTCGAGGGAAGAGCAGTACTTC. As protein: CASASREEQYF. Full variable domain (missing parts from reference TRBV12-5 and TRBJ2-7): DARVTQTPRHKVTEMGQEVTMRCQPILGHNTVFWYRQTMMQGLELLAYFRNRAPLDDSGMPKDRFSAEMPDATLATLKIQPSEPRDSAVYFCASASREEQYFGPGTRLTVT.

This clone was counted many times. The CDR3 reads CASSDSGVDYGYTF. CDR3 coding DNA: TGTGCCAGCAGTGATTCGGGGGTGGACTATGGCTACACCTTC. The genes are TRBV2 and TRBJ1-2, with D maybe TRBD1 (5 bases). CDR1 and CDR2 from the germline V gene are SNHLY and FYNNEI. This CDR3 has 14 amino acids. V was trimmed by 3 bases and J by 3 bases, leaving 11 bases between them. Full variable domain (remainder filled in from reference TRBV2 and TRBJ1-2): EPEVTQTPSHQVTQMGQEVILRCVPISNHLYFYWYRQILGQKVEFLVSFYNNEISEKSEIFDDQFSVERPDGSNFTLKIRSTKLEDSAMYFCASSDSGVDYGYTFGSGTRLTVV.

For the CDR3, the DNA is TGTGCCAGTACCCCCCCCTTGAGACAGAAGGATTATGGCTACACCTTC. It is translated as CASTPPLRQKDYGYTF. J is TRBJ1-2 and V is TRBV19, with TRBD1 as a possible D gene (5 bases). V was clipped by 7 bases and J by 5 bases, with 23 bases between them. The CDR3 contains 16 residues. Per the germline V gene, CDR1 is LNHDA and CDR2 is SQIVND (reference sequence).

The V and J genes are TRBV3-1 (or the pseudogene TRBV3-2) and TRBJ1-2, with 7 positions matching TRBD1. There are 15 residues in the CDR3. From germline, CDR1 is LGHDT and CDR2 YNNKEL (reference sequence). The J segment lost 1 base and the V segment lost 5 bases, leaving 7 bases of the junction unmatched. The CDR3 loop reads CASSARDSDNYGYTF. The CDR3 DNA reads TGTGCCAGCAGCGCACGGGACAGCGATAACTATGGCTACACCTTC.

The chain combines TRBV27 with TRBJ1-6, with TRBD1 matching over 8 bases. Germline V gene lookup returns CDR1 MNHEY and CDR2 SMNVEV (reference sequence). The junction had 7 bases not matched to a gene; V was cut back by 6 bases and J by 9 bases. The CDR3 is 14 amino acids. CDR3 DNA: TGTGCCAGCAGCAGGGACAGGTGGAGTTCACCCCTCCACTTT. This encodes CASSRDRWSSPLHF.

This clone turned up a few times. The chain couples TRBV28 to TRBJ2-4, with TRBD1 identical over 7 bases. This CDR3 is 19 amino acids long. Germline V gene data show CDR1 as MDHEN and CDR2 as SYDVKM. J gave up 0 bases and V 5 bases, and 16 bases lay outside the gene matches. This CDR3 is CASSNLRDRVRVAKNIQYF. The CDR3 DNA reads TGTGCCAGCAGTAATTTACGGGACAGAGTAAGAGTAGCCAAAAACATTCAGTACTTC.

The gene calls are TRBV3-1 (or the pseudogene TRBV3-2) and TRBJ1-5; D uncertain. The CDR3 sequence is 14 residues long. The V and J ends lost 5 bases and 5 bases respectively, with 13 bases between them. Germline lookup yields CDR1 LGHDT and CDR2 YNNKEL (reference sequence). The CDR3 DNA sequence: TGTGCCAGCAGCGGGCTAAGGGAGGATCAGCCCCAGCATTTT. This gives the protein CASSGLREDQPQHF.

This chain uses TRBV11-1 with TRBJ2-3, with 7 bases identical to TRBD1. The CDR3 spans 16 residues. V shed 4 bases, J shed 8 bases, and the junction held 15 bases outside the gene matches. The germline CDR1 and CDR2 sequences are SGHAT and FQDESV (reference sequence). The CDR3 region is CASSWGTAEPAGTQYF. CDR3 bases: TGTGCCAGCAGCTGGGGGACAGCAGAGCCAGCAGGTACGCAGTATTTT.

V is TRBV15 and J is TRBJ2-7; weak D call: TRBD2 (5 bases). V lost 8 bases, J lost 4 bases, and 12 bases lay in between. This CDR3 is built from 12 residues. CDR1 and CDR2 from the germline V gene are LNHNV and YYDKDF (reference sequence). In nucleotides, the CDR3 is TGTGCCACCCGGGATGAGAGGTACGAGCAGTACTTC. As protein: CATRDERYEQYF. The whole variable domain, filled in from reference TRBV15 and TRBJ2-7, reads DAMVIQNPRYQVTQFGKPVTLSCSQTLNHNVMYWYQQKSSQAPKLLFHYYDKDFNNEADTPDNFQSRRPNTSFCFLDIRSPGLGDTAMYLCATRDERYEQYFGPGTRLTVT.

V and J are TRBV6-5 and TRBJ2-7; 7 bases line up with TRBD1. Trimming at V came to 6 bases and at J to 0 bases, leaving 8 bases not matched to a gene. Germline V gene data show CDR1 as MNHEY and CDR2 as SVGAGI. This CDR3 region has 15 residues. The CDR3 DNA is TGTGCCAGCAGCCTCTTTAGGGGGCACTCCTACGAGCAGTACTTC. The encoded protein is CASSLFRGHSYEQYF.

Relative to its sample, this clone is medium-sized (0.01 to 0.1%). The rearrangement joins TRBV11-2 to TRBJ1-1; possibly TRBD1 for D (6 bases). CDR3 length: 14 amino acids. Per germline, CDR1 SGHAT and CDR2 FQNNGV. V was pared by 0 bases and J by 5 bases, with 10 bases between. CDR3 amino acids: CASSLEFQGTEAFF. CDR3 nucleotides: TGTGCCAGCAGCTTAGAATTCCAGGGGACTGAAGCTTTCTTT.